This TCR beta chain emerged from a study of blood T cell repertoires in COVID-19. Across the whole study: Some COVID-19 samples were acute and others convalescent; all came from the United States, Italy and Spain. From T cells, B-cell-depleted T cells, or PBMCs came the material, which was cDNA or gDNA.

In the original analysis: Reference gene primer amplification in the assay estimated nucleated cell counts. Profiling relied on immunoSEQ multiplex PCR, and the TCRdb table lists in-frame clones only, not all of them. V and J calls and clone size are as listed in that table; D and trimming were resolved from the DNA. The sample carries about 300,000 clones, under 90% recorded once. Cohorts were determined from participant-reported clinical history. This CDR3 has 13 amino acids. V lost 7 bases, J lost 1 base, and 10 bases lay in between. Per germline, CDR1 LNHDA and CDR2 SQIVND (reference sequence). Sequencing used PBMCs or T cells enriched from blood (not recorded which). The rearrangement links TRBV19 to TRBJ1-1, with D unclear. This clonotype was obtained from a woman between 18 and 29 years old who had recovered from COVID-19. The CDR3 here is CASKSGGNTEAFF. The DNA of the CDR3 is TGTGCCAGTAAAAGCGGTGGGAACACTGAAGCTTTCTTT.